The rows below give T cell receptor beta chains drawn from one sample of a study of T cells expressing NK-cell markers. TCRdb reprocessed the 5' RACE reads, with one entry per CDR3 protein and no DNA. The listing contains 350,000 to 450,000 distinct CDR3 sequences. The specimen was blood T cells: a sorted CD56 or NKG2C T cell subset, CD4+ or CD8+ T cells, or bulk PBMC T cells (not recorded which). The receptors were gathered from a man between 18 and 69 years old in good health. CDR3s include the opening cysteine and the closing phenylalanine or tryptophan.

CDR3aa: CASRPPTWQDTDTQYF
v_gene: TRBV28
j_gene: TRBJ2-3
len: 16

CDR3aa: CASLKLRGNYGYTF
v_gene: TRBV21-1
j_gene: TRBJ1-2
len: 14

CDR3aa: CASSFAAGPGETQYF
v_gene: TRBV12-3/TRBV12-4
j_gene: TRBJ2-5
len: 15

CDR3aa: CSAGHGIGGFHEQYF
v_gene: TRBV20-1
j_gene: TRBJ2-7
len: 15

CDR3aa: CASSQGTQGWGTDTQYF
v_gene: TRBV4-2
j_gene: TRBJ2-3
len: 17

CDR3aa: CASSFYSGGTPYEQYF
v_gene: TRBV12-3/TRBV12-4
j_gene: TRBJ2-7
len: 16

CDR3aa: CASSLEGLGETQYF
v_gene: TRBV11-3
j_gene: TRBJ2-5
len: 14

CDR3aa: CASNGGGSPLHF
v_gene: TRBV6-6
j_gene: TRBJ1-6
len: 12

CDR3aa: CAISAGTGTGYEQYF
v_gene: TRBV10-3
j_gene: TRBJ2-7
len: 15

CDR3aa: CASSLADSLQTQKLFF
v_gene: TRBV6-1
j_gene: TRBJ1-4
len: 16

CDR3aa: CSASDSGGPNSYEQYF
v_gene: TRBV20-1
j_gene: TRBJ2-7
len: 16

CDR3aa: CASSFISGGTGELFF
v_gene: TRBV7-2
j_gene: TRBJ2-2
len: 15

CDR3aa: CASIQRGAIGEKLFF
v_gene: TRBV6-1
j_gene: TRBJ1-4
len: 15

CDR3aa: CASSLVPFVLATSTDTQYF
v_gene: TRBV7-2
j_gene: TRBJ2-3
len: 19

CDR3aa: CAISDQQGLEETQYF
v_gene: TRBV10-3
j_gene: TRBJ2-5
len: 15

CDR3aa: CASSQTDRIQYF
v_gene: TRBV7-9
j_gene: TRBJ2-4
len: 12

CDR3aa: CASSPQTGNYGYTF
v_gene: TRBV5-1
j_gene: TRBJ1-2
len: 14

CDR3aa: CATSSMMVLSIYEQFF
v_gene: TRBV15
j_gene: TRBJ2-1
len: 16

CDR3aa: CASSQAATGPYEQYF
v_gene: TRBV3-1
j_gene: TRBJ2-7
len: 15

CDR3aa: CASSFGQGSGELFF
v_gene: TRBV12-3/TRBV12-4
j_gene: TRBJ2-2
len: 14

CDR3aa: CASSASGTGDETQYF
v_gene: TRBV4-2
j_gene: TRBJ2-5
len: 15

CDR3aa: CASSVTGDRQYF
v_gene: TRBV7-9
j_gene: TRBJ2-7
len: 12

CDR3aa: CASSIQGGSHEQYF
v_gene: TRBV12-3/TRBV12-4
j_gene: TRBJ2-7
len: 14

CDR3aa: CASTERGASGNSPLHF
v_gene: TRBV6-1
j_gene: TRBJ1-6
len: 16

CDR3aa: CASSDRGATRGAQYF
v_gene: TRBV9
j_gene: TRBJ2-3
len: 15

CDR3aa: CASSQQVGEQFF
v_gene: TRBV6-1
j_gene: TRBJ2-1
len: 12

CDR3aa: CATSRDWGPQETQYF
v_gene: TRBV15
j_gene: TRBJ2-5
len: 15

CDR3aa: CSAEGTGKINEKLFF
v_gene: TRBV20-1
j_gene: TRBJ1-4
len: 15

CDR3aa: CASKVGPKISGANVLTF
v_gene: TRBV21-1
j_gene: TRBJ2-6
len: 17

CDR3aa: CASSRHRTEQPQHF
v_gene: TRBV12-3/TRBV12-4
j_gene: TRBJ1-5
len: 14

CDR3aa: CASSEALGTTRREKLFF
v_gene: TRBV2
j_gene: TRBJ1-4
len: 17

CDR3aa: CATSRGGNTIYF
v_gene: TRBV15
j_gene: TRBJ1-3
len: 12

CDR3aa: CASSSQGSGVVGELFF
v_gene: TRBV7-2
j_gene: TRBJ2-2
len: 16

CDR3aa: CASSPSAPGYYQFF
v_gene: TRBV6-4
j_gene: TRBJ2-1
len: 14

CDR3aa: CASSETLVPGELFF
v_gene: TRBV14
j_gene: TRBJ2-2
len: 14